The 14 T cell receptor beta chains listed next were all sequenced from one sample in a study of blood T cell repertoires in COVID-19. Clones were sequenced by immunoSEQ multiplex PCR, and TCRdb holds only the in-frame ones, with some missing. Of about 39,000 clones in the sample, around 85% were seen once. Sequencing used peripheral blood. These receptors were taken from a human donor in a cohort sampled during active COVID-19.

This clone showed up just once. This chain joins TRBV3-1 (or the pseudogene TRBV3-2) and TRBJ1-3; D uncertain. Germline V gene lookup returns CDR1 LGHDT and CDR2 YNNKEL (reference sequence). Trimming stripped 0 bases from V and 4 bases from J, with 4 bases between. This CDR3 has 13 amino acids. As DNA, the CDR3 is TGTGCCAGCAGCCAAGATGGCGGAAACACCATATATTTT. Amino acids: CASSQDGGNTIYF.

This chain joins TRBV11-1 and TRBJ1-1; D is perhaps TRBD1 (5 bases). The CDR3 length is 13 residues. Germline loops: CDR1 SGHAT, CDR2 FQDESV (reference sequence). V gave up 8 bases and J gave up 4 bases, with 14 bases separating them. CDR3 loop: CASSLAGGTEAFF. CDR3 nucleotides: TGTGCCAGCTCCCTGGCGGGGGGCACTGAAGCTTTCTTT. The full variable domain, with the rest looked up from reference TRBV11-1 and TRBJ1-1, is EAEVAQSPRYKITEKSQAVAFWCDPISGHATLYWYRQILGQGPELLVQFQDESVVDDSQLPKDRFSAERLKGVDSTLKIQPAELGDSAMYLCASSLAGGTEAFFGQGTRLTVV.

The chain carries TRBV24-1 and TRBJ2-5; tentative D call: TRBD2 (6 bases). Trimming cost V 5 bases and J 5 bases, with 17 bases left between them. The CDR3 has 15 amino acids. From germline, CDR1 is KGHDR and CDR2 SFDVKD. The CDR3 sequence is CATSAPVSGVETQYF. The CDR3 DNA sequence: TGTGCCACCAGTGCCCCCGTATCGGGAGTGGAGACCCAGTACTTC.

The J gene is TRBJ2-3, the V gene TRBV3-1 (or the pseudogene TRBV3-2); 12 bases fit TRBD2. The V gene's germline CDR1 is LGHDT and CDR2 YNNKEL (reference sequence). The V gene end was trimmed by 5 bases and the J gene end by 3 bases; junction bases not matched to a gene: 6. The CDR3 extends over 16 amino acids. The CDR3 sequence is CASSWTSGIHTDTQYF. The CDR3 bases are TGTGCCAGCAGCTGGACTAGCGGGATACATACAGATACGCAGTATTTT.

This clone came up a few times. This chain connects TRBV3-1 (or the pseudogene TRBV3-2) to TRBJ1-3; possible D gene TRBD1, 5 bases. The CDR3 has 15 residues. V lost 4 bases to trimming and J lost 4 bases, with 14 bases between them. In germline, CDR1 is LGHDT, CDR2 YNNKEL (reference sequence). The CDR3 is CASSRQFNPGNTIYF. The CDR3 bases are TGTGCCAGCAGCCGACAGTTCAATCCCGGAAACACCATATATTTT.

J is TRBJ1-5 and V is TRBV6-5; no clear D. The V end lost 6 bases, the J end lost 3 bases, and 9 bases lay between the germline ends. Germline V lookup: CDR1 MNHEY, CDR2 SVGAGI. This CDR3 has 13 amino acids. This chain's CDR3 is CASRMALNQPQHF. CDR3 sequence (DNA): TGTGCCAGCAGAATGGCCCTCAATCAGCCCCAGCATTTT.

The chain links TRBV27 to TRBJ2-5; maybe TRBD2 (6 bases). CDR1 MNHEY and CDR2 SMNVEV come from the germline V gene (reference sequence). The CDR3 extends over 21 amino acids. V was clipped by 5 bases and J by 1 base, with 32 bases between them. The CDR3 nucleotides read TGTGCCAGCAGTCCACTAACGGTATTCCGATCCGATAGCGGCTCCCAAGAGACCCAGTACTTC. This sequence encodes CASSPLTVFRSDSGSQETQYF.

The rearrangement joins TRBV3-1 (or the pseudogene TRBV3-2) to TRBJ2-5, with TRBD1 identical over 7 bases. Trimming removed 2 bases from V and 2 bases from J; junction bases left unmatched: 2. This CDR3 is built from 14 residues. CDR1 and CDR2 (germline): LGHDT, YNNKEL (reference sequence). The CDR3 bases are TGTGCCAGCAGCCAACGGGACAGACAAGAGACCCAGTACTTC. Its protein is CASSQRDRQETQYF.

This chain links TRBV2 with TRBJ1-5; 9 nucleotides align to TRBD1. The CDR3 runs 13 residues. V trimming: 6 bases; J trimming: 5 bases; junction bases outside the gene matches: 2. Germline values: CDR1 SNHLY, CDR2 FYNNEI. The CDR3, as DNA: TGTGCCAGCAGCCGGGACAGGGATCAGCCCCAGCATTTT. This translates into CASSRDRDQPQHF.

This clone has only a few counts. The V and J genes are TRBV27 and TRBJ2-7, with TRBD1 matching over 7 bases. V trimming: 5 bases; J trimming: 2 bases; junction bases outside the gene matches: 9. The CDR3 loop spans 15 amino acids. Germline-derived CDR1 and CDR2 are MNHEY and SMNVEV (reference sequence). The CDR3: CASSGTGAKAYEQYF. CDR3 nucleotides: TGTGCCAGCAGTGGAACAGGGGCAAAGGCCTACGAGCAGTACTTC.

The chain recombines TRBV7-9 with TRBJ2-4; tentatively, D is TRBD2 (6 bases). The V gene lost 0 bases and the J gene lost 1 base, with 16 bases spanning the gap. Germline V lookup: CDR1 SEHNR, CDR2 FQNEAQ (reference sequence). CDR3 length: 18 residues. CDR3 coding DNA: TGTGCCAGCAGCTTAGCGGGAGGACTTCTCGGGGCCAAAAACATTCAGTACTTC. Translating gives CASSLAGGLLGAKNIQYF.

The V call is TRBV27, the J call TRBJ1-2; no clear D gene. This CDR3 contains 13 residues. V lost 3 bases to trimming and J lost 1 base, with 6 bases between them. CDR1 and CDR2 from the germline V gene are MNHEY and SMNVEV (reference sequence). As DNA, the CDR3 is TGTGCCAGCAGTTTTAACAGTAACTATGGCTACACCTTC. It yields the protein CASSFNSNYGYTF.

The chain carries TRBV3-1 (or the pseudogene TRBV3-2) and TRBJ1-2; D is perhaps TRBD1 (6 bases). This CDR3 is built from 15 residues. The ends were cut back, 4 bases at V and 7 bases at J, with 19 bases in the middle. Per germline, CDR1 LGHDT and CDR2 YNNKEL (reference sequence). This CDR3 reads CASSPRGEQGAGYTF. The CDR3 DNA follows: TGTGCCAGCAGCCCTCGAGGGGAACAGGGCGCTGGCTACACCTTC.

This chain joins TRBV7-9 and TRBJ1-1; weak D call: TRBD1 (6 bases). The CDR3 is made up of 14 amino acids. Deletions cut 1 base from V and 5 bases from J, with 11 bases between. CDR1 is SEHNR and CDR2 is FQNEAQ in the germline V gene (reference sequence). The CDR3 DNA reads TGTGCCAGCAGCTTAGAGACAGGCGGGACTGAAGCTTTCTTT. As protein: CASSLETGGTEAFF.